Sequencing of this T cell receptor (beta chain) was carried out in a study of T cell repertoires in cytomegalovirus infection. The wider study: Recently identified HLA-C-restricted CMV epitopes and well-studied HLA-B-restricted CMV epitopes were used by the study. In public TCR beta signatures, there were indications of both CMV infection and matching HLA type. Whole-study findings and limits: CMV carriers with the relevant HLA were identified by cumulative public TCR beta family frequency. HLA-C-restricted, CMV-specific TCR beta clonotypes were dominant ex vivo.

One entry per CDR3 protein results from TCRdb running MiXCR on the reads. The table has around 50,000 distinct CDR3 sequences, roughly 20% seen once. This clonotype has only a few counts. Its antigen is as yet unknown. The CDR3 runs to 15 residues. The germline V and J ends were trimmed by 5 bases and 4 bases, with 14 bases remaining between them. Germline loops: CDR1 SGHAT, CDR2 FQDESV (reference sequence). The receptor was isolated from a human donor in good health (CMV status not recorded). Some clones in this sample may be carry-over from other donors' samples. Sequencing was performed on CD8+ T cells from cultured PBMCs, taken from culture after CMV antigen stimulation. The chain combines TRBV11-1 with TRBJ2-2, with a possible D match to TRBD1 (5 bases). The CDR3 here is CASSQGVKITGELFF. In DNA, the CDR3 is TGTGCCAGCAGCCAAGGGGTTAAAATCACCGGGGAGCTGTTTTTT.